This is a list of T cell receptor beta chains from one sample in a study of TIL therapy for anti-PD-1-resistant metastatic lung cancer. Assay used: immunoSEQ multiplex PCR; TCRdb lists only in-frame clones, some missing. Of just under 60,000 clones listed, about two thirds are singletons. Source: blood, taken at baseline. The receptors shown here come from a person aged 25 to 85 with non-small cell lung cancer. Both conserved end residues are part of each CDR3. A D gene is named only where the DNA matches it firmly. Expanded clones get a size class; other rows say once, few or many, or leave the size out.

length: 15
J: TRBJ2-7
size: .
D: .
V: TRBV7-8
CDR3: CASSPATIEGWEQYF
DNA: TGTGCCAGCAGCCCCGCTACTATCGAGGGGTGGGAGCAGTACTTC

length: 14
J: TRBJ1-2
size: .
D: .
V: TRBV13
CDR3: CASSFWDLNYGYTF
DNA: TGTGCCAGCAGCTTTTGGGACTTAAACTATGGCTACACCTTC

length: 15
J: TRBJ1-2
size: few
D: .
V: TRBV4-2
CDR3: CASSREGERRYGYTF
DNA: TGTGCCAGCAGCCGTGAGGGGGAGCGGCGCTATGGCTACACCTTC

length: 15
J: TRBJ2-3
size: .
D: .
V: TRBV5-1
CDR3: CASSETQVSTDTQYF
DNA: TGCGCCAGCAGTGAGACACAGGTTAGCACAGATACGCAGTATTTT

length: 14
J: TRBJ2-7
size: .
D: .
V: TRBV2
CDR3: CASRVGRRVYEQYF
DNA: TGTGCCAGCAGGGTTGGTCGAAGGGTGTACGAGCAGTACTTC

length: 16
J: TRBJ1-1
size: .
D: TRBD1
V: TRBV7-8
CDR3: CASSLSAGTGSSEAFF
DNA: TGTGCCAGCAGCTTAAGTGCCGGGACAGGGTCATCTGAAGCTTTCTTT

length: 15
J: TRBJ1-5
size: .
D: .
V: TRBV5-8
CDR3: CASSVGQSLGQPQHF
DNA: TGTGCCAGCAGCGTCGGACAATCTCTGGGTCAGCCCCAGCATTTT

length: 17
J: TRBJ2-1
size: .
D: TRBD2
V: TRBV5-6
CDR3: CASSLMGLAGLDGEQFF
DNA: TGTGCCAGCAGCTTGATGGGACTAGCGGGATTGGACGGTGAGCAGTTCTTC

length: 15
J: TRBJ2-5
size: .
D: .
V: TRBV11-2
CDR3: CASSLYRGQSETQYF
DNA: TGTGCCAGCAGCTTATACCGCGGACAGTCGGAGACCCAGTACTTC

length: 14
J: TRBJ1-1
size: .
D: .
V: TRBV5-1
CDR3: CASSTRVENTEAFF
DNA: TGCGCCAGCAGCACAAGAGTAGAGAACACTGAAGCTTTCTTT

length: 13
J: TRBJ1-1
size: few
D: .
V: TRBV27
CDR3: CASRKDRYTEAFF
DNA: TGTGCCAGCAGGAAAGACAGGTACACTGAAGCTTTCTTT

length: 11
J: TRBJ2-5
size: .
D: TRBD2
V: TRBV27
CDR3: CASSLAGAQYF
DNA: TGTGCCAGCAGTCTTGCGGGGGCCCAGTACTTC

length: 12
J: TRBJ1-1
size: few
D: .
V: TRBV2
CDR3: CASSVSSTEAFF
DNA: TGTGCCAGCAGTGTGTCGAGCACTGAAGCTTTCTTT

length: 14
J: TRBJ2-5
size: .
D: TRBD1
V: TRBV29-1
CDR3: CSVLGTGGQETQYF
DNA: TGCAGCGTCCTCGGGACAGGGGGCCAAGAGACCCAGTACTTC

length: 18
J: TRBJ2-7
size: few
D: .
V: TRBV7-9
CDR3: CASSLEARWGASSYEQYF
DNA: TGTGCCAGCAGCTTAGAGGCAAGGTGGGGCGCGAGCTCCTACGAGCAGTACTTC

length: 14
J: TRBJ1-2
size: .
D: .
V: TRBV9
CDR3: CASSVGSTNYGYTF
DNA: TGTGCCAGCAGCGTAGGATCAACTAACTATGGCTACACCTTC

length: 18
J: TRBJ2-7
size: .
D: .
V: TRBV21-1
CDR3: CASSTSMTHPSGSYEQYF
DNA: TGTGCCAGCAGCACATCAATGACCCACCCTAGCGGGAGCTACGAGCAGTACTTC

length: 14
J: TRBJ2-1
size: .
D: .
V: TRBV29-1
CDR3: CSVEASSVSNEQFF
DNA: TGCAGCGTTGAAGCTTCCAGCGTTTCCAATGAGCAGTTCTTC

length: 13
J: TRBJ2-7
size: .
D: .
V: TRBV11-2
CDR3: CASSFVRAYEQYF
DNA: TGTGCCAGCAGCTTTGTCAGGGCCTACGAGCAGTACTTC